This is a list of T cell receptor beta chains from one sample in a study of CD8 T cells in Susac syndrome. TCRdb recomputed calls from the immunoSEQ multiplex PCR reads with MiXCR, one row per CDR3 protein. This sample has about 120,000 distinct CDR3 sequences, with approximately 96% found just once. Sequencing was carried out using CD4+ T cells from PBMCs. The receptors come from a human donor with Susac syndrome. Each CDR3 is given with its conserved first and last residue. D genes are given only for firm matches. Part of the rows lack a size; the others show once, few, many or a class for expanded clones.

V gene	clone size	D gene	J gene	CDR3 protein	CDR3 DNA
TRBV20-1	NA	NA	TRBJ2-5	CSARAAANPQETQYF	TGCAGTGCTAGGGCGGCGGCCAACCCCCAAGAGACCCAGTACTTC
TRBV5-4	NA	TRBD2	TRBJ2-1	CASSYGLAGTNEQFF	TGTGCCAGCAGCTATGGACTAGCGGGAACCAATGAGCAGTTCTTC
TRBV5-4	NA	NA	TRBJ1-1	CASSLVGQTEAFF	TGTGCCAGCAGCTTGGTTGGACAGACTGAAGCTTTCTTT
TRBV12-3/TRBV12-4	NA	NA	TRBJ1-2	CASTSRRNGYTF	TGTGCCAGCACCTCCCGGAGAAATGGCTACACCTTC
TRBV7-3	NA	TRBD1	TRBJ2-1	CASSSGTGVYNEQFF	TGTGCCAGCAGCTCCGGGACAGGGGTGTACAATGAGCAGTTCTTC
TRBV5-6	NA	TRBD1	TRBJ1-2	CASSLRTGGNYGYTF	TGTGCCAGCAGCTTACGGACAGGGGGCAACTATGGCTACACCTTC
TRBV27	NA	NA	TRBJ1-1	CASSSERGEAFF	TGTGCCAGCAGTTCGGAGAGAGGGGAAGCTTTCTTT
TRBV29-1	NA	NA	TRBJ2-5	CSVEDGTRHRQETQYF	TGCAGCGTTGAAGATGGTACGAGACATCGACAAGAGACCCAGTACTTC
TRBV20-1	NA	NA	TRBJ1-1	CSAREGGYTEAFF	TGCAGTGCTAGGGAGGGAGGGTACACTGAAGCTTTCTTT
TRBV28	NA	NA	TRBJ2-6	CASSPGTVLVLTF	TGTGCCAGCAGTCCCGGGACTGTTTTAGTCCTGACTTTC
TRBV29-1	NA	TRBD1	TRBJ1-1	CSGGQGSGTEAFF	TGCAGCGGGGGACAGGGGAGTGGCACTGAAGCTTTCTTT
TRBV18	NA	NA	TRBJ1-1	CASSPRVDTEAFF	TGTGCCAGCTCGCCCAGGGTGGACACTGAAGCTTTCTTT
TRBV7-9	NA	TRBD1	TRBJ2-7	CASSPTGGNYEQYF	TGTGCCAGCAGCCCTACAGGGGGAAACTACGAGCAGTACTTC
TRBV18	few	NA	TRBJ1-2	CASSPDRTNYGYTF	TGTGCCAGCTCCCCGGACAGAACTAACTATGGCTACACCTTC
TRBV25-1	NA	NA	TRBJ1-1	CASKSGWENTEAFF	TGTGCCAGCAAATCAGGGTGGGAGAACACTGAAGCTTTCTTT
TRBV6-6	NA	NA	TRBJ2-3	CASSYSGGAGDTQYF	TGTGCCAGCAGTTACTCGGGCGGGGCGGGTGATACGCAGTATTTT
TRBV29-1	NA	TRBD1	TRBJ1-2	CSVEVDRLYGYTF	TGCAGCGTTGAAGTGGACAGGCTCTATGGCTACACCTTC
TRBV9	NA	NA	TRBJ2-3	CASSERDTQYF	TGTGCCAGCAGCGAGAGGGATACGCAGTATTTT
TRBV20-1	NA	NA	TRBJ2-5	CSARVPLAAEETQYF	TGCAGTGCTAGAGTGCCCCTGGCAGCCGAAGAGACCCAGTACTTC
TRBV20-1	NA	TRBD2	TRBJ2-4	CSARDRLAGVMGIQYF	TGCAGTGCTAGAGATCGCCTAGCGGGAGTCATGGGCATTCAGTACTTC
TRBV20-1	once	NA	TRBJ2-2	CSAPGQNTGELFF	TGCAGTGCCCCGGGACAGAACACCGGGGAGCTGTTTTTT
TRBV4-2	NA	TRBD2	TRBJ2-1	CASSQIGTSGRAGYNEQFF	TGTGCCAGCAGCCAAATCGGGACTAGCGGGAGGGCGGGGTACAATGAGCAGTTCTTC
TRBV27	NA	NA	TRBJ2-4	CASSSTQGAKNIQYF	TGTGCCAGCAGTTCCACTCAGGGGGCCAAAAACATTCAGTACTTC
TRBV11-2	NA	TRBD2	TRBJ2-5	CASSATSGSPFQETQYF	TGTGCCAGCAGCGCGACTAGCGGGAGCCCTTTTCAAGAGACCCAGTACTTC